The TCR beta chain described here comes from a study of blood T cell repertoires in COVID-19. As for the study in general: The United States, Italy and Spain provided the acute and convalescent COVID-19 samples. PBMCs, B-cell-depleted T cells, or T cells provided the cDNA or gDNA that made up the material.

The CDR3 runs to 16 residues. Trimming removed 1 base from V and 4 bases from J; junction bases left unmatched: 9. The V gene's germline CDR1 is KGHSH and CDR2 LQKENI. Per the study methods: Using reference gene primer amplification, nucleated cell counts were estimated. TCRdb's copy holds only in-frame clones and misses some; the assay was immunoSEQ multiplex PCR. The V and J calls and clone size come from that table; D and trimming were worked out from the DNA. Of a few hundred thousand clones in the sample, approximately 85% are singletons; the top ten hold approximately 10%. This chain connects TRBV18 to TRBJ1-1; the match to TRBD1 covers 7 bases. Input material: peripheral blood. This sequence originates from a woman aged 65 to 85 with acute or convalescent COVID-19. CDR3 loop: CASSPLLTRGSTEAFF. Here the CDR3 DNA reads TGTGCCAGCTCACCACTGTTGACCAGGGGGTCCACTGAAGCTTTCTTT.